This is a list of T cell receptor beta chains from one sample in a study of blood T cell repertoires in COVID-19. Produced via immunoSEQ multiplex PCR; TCRdb's table is partial and in-frame only. The sample contains around 300,000 clones, 88% of which appear only once. Sequencing was carried out using PBMCs or T cells enriched from blood (not recorded which). These receptors came from a man aged 30-40 years who had recovered from COVID-19. Both conserved end residues are part of each CDR3. D genes are given only for firm matches. Rows may omit the clone size; those that give it use once, few, many or a size class.

V,J,D,size,DNA,CDR3
TRBV19,TRBJ1-1,NA,NA,TGTGCCAGTAGTATTCTCCGGGGTGAAGCTTTCTTT,CASSILRGEAFF
TRBV11-2,TRBJ1-5,TRBD1,NA,TGTGCCAGCAGCTTAGTCGCGTCGGGACAGCATAGCAATCAGCCCCAGCATTTT,CASSLVASGQHSNQPQHF
TRBV5-1,TRBJ1-1,TRBD1,NA,TGCGCCAGCAGCTCGCGGACAGGGGTAGAAGCTGAAGCTTTCTTT,CASSSRTGVEAEAFF
TRBV9,TRBJ1-2,NA,NA,TGTGCCAGCAGCCCGGGATCCGCTAACTATGGCTACACCTTC,CASSPGSANYGYTF
TRBV15,TRBJ2-5,NA,once,TGTGCCACCAGCAGAGACAGGGGTGAGACCCAGTACTTC,CATSRDRGETQYF
TRBV7-9,TRBJ2-3,TRBD1,NA,TGTGCCAGCAGCTCCTGGGACAGGGGTTTGTCAGATACGCAGTATTTT,CASSSWDRGLSDTQYF
TRBV5-4,TRBJ2-3,NA,NA,TGTGCCAGCAGCCAAAGGACGGGAGCCACAGATACGCAGTATTTT,CASSQRTGATDTQYF
TRBV2,TRBJ1-1,NA,NA,TGTGCCAGCACCCAACGGGCCGCCGGGGACACTGAAGCTTTCTTT,CASTQRAAGDTEAFF
TRBV7-9,TRBJ2-3,TRBD1,few,TGTGCCAGCAGCCCCGCAAGAGTTCAGGGGGCGTTCGTGGCAGATACGCAGTATTTT,CASSPARVQGAFVADTQYF
TRBV19,TRBJ2-1,NA,NA,TGTGCCAGTAGTATGATGGCTAGCAAAATCAAAAGAAAGTTCTTC,CASSMMASKIKRKFF
TRBV11-3,TRBJ2-5,NA,NA,TGTGCCAGCAGCCTAGGACAGAGGGAGACCCAGTACTTC,CASSLGQRETQYF
TRBV30,TRBJ2-6,NA,NA,TGTGCCTGGAGGGTCCGGTCTGGGGCCAACGTCCTGACTTTC,CAWRVRSGANVLTF
TRBV18,TRBJ1-1,NA,NA,TGTGCCAGCTCACCAACTCTGAACACTGAAGCTTTCTTT,CASSPTLNTEAFF
TRBV7-6,TRBJ1-6,NA,many,TGTGCCAGCAGCCGGGGGGGGAATTCACCCCTCCACTTT,CASSRGGNSPLHF
TRBV4-1,TRBJ2-7,NA,NA,TGCGCCAGCAGCCAAGACACGGGGAGCTCCTACGAGCAGTACTTC,CASSQDTGSSYEQYF